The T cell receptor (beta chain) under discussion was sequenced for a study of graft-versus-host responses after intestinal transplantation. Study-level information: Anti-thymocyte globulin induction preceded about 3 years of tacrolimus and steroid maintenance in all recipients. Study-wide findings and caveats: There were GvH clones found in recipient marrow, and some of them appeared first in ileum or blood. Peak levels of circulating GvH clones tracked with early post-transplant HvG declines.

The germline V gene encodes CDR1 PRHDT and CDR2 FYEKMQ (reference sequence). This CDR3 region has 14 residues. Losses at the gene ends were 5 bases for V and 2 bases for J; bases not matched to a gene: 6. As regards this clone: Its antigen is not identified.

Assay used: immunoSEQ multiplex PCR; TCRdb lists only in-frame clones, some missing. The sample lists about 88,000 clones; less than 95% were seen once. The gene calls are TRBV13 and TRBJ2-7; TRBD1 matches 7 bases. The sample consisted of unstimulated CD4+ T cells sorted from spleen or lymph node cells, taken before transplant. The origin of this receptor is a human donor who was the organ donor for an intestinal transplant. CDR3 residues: CASSRGTETYEQYF. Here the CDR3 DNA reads TGTGCCAGCAGCAGGGGGACAGAAACCTACGAGCAGTACTTC.